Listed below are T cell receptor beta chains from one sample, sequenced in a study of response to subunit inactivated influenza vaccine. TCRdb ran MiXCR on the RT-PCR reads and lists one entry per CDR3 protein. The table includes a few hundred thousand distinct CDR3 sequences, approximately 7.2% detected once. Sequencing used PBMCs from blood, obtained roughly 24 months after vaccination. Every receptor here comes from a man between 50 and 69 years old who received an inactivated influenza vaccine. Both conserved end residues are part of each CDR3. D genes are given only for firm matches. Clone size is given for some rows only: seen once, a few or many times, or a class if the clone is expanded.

CDR3nt: TGTGCCAGCAGTTTAGCGCTCAGGACCTATGGCTACACCTTC
CDR3aa: CASSLALRTYGYTF
d_gene: NA
j_gene: TRBJ1-2
v_gene: TRBV12-3/TRBV12-4
abundance: NA

CDR3nt: TGCAGTGCTAGAGGTGCAGCGGGAGCGGATACGCAGTATTTT
CDR3aa: CSARGAAGADTQYF
d_gene: TRBD2
j_gene: TRBJ2-3
v_gene: TRBV20-1
abundance: many

CDR3nt: TGTGCCAGCAGCTTCCGGCCCGCAGATACGCAGTATTTT
CDR3aa: CASSFRPADTQYF
d_gene: NA
j_gene: TRBJ2-3
v_gene: TRBV7-9
abundance: NA

CDR3nt: TGTGCCACCAGCAGAGTACTAGCGGGAGGGGGAGATACGCAGTATTTT
CDR3aa: CATSRVLAGGGDTQYF
d_gene: TRBD2
j_gene: TRBJ2-3
v_gene: TRBV15
abundance: NA

CDR3nt: TGCGCCAGCAGCCCAGGGACTACCAGCACAGATACGCAGTATTTT
CDR3aa: CASSPGTTSTDTQYF
d_gene: TRBD2
j_gene: TRBJ2-3
v_gene: TRBV5-1
abundance: many

CDR3nt: TGTGCCAGCAATATTTACTCTGGGGCCAACGTCCTGACTTTC
CDR3aa: CASNIYSGANVLTF
d_gene: NA
j_gene: TRBJ2-6
v_gene: TRBV12-3/TRBV12-4
abundance: NA

CDR3nt: TGTGCCAGCAGTTTAGCGCTGGCAGGGGGCAGAGATACGCAGTATTTT
CDR3aa: CASSLALAGGRDTQYF
d_gene: TRBD1
j_gene: TRBJ2-3
v_gene: TRBV12-3/TRBV12-4
abundance: NA

CDR3nt: TGTGCCAGCAGCCGCTCAAGACTAGCCACAACCTACGAGCAGTACTTC
CDR3aa: CASSRSRLATTYEQYF
d_gene: TRBD2
j_gene: TRBJ2-7
v_gene: TRBV27
abundance: NA

CDR3nt: TGTGCCAGCAGTTTGGTGGGGCGGGGGGAGCAGTACTTC
CDR3aa: CASSLVGRGEQYF
d_gene: TRBD2
j_gene: TRBJ2-7
v_gene: TRBV12-3/TRBV12-4
abundance: few

CDR3nt: TGCAGTGCTAGAAACGTCCGGGAGGAGCAGTTCTTC
CDR3aa: CSARNVREEQFF
d_gene: NA
j_gene: TRBJ2-1
v_gene: TRBV20-1
abundance: few

CDR3nt: TGTGCCAGCAGCCGTACCGGATCCGTCACTGAAGCTTTCTTT
CDR3aa: CASSRTGSVTEAFF
d_gene: NA
j_gene: TRBJ1-1
v_gene: TRBV3-1
abundance: many

CDR3nt: TGCGCCAGCAGCGCCGGGGACCCTGGCTCTGGAAACACCATATATTTT
CDR3aa: CASSAGDPGSGNTIYF
d_gene: NA
j_gene: TRBJ1-3
v_gene: TRBV5-1
abundance: many